The rows below give T cell receptor beta chains drawn from one sample of a study of identical twins. MiXCR was run by TCRdb on the 5' RACE reads, yielding one entry per CDR3 protein. Here the sample spans about 690,000 distinct CDR3 sequences, 21% being singletons. These same data were also listed under a study on T cells expressing NK-cell markers.

What was sequenced was PBMCs. Receptors were obtained from a woman aged 18-29 years in good health. CDR3s include the opening cysteine and the closing phenylalanine or tryptophan. Each record gives: clone size, V gene, D gene, J gene, CDR3 DNA, CDR3 protein. D genes are given only for firm matches. Size is omitted from some rows. Given values are once, few, many or a class for expanded clones.

>.|TRBV15|.|TRBJ1-5
TGTGCCACCAGCAGAAGGGGCATGGGACAGCCCCAGCATTTT
CATSRRGMGQPQHF
>.|TRBV9|.|TRBJ2-1
TGTGCCAGCAGCCCTGTGGGGAGCCTAGAGAATGAGCAGTTCTTC
CASSPVGSLENEQFF
>many|TRBV29-1|.|TRBJ2-7
TGCAGCGTTGGATCCTCCTACGAGCAGTACTTC
CSVGSSYEQYF
>.|TRBV7-3|.|TRBJ2-1
TGTGCCAGCAGCCCCTCCCGGGGCAATGAGCAGTTCTTC
CASSPSRGNEQFF
>few|TRBV4-3|.|TRBJ2-7
TGCGCCAGCAGCCAATGGGGGGACTCCTACGAGCAGTACTTC
CASSQWGDSYEQYF
>few|TRBV27|.|TRBJ2-2
TGTGCCAGCGGAATTGGGCGCGGCACCGGGGAGCTGTTTTTT
CASGIGRGTGELFF
>.|TRBV7-6|TRBD2|TRBJ2-2
TGTGCCAGCAGCTTAAACGGGGGGGGCACCGGGGAGCTGTTTTTT
CASSLNGGGTGELFF
>once|TRBV20-1|TRBD2|TRBJ2-7
TGCAGTGCTCTGCCCACTAGCGACTCCTACGAGCAGTACTTC
CSALPTSDSYEQYF
>.|TRBV20-1|TRBD2|TRBJ2-5
TGCAGTGTCACCAGGTTTCTTGGCGTCGGCGGGGGAGAGACCCAGTACTTC
CSVTRFLGVGGGETQYF
>.|TRBV12-3/TRBV12-4|.|TRBJ2-1
TGTGCCAGCACCCCAAGAGGATTAGCCGGCAGAAATGAGCAGTTCTTC
CASTPRGLAGRNEQFF
>few|TRBV19|.|TRBJ1-5
TGTGCCAGTACGATCCCGGGGAGTCAGCCCCAGCATTTT
CASTIPGSQPQHF
>.|TRBV24-1|TRBD2|TRBJ2-1
TGTGCCACCAGTGATTCGACTAGCGGGGGGTCTGGTTACAATGAGCAGTTCTTC
CATSDSTSGGSGYNEQFF
>.|TRBV20-1|.|TRBJ2-6
TGCAGCGCAGCCCCCTCTGGGGCCAACGTCCTGACTTTC
CSAAPSGANVLTF
>many|TRBV20-1|.|TRBJ1-5
TGCAGTGCCGTTCACGATAGCAATCAGCCCCAGCATTTT
CSAVHDSNQPQHF
>.|TRBV11-3|TRBD2|TRBJ2-3
TGTGCCAGCAGCACCGGGACTAGCGGGAGTTTCGCAGATACGCAGTATTTT
CASSTGTSGSFADTQYF
>.|TRBV29-1|.|TRBJ2-7
TGCAGCGCTGAGGGTACCACCTACGAGCAGTACTTC
CSAEGTTYEQYF
>.|TRBV6-1|.|TRBJ2-3
TGTGCCACAAAGACATGGGGCCGAACAGATACGCAGTATTTT
CATKTWGRTDTQYF
>.|TRBV18|.|TRBJ1-4
TGTGCCAGCTCACCGGGCTACAGGGCATTCTCCAGAGACGAAAAACTGTTTTTT
CASSPGYRAFSRDEKLFF
>few|TRBV5-1|.|TRBJ2-1
TGCGCCAGCAGCTTGGTGTCGCGATGGGAGCAGTTCTTC
CASSLVSRWEQFF
>.|TRBV18|TRBD1|TRBJ2-7
TGTGCCAGCTCCCGGGACAGGGGGCTACCGCAGTACTTC
CASSRDRGLPQYF